Listed here are 20 T cell receptor beta chains from one sample, sequenced in a study of shared clonotypes between healthy human individuals. Measured with immunoSEQ multiplex PCR; TCRdb has only the in-frame clones, and not every one. The table has more than 850,000 clones, about four fifths seen once. Sequencing was carried out using memory CD4+ T cells from PBMCs. Described subset: CD45RA-negative fraction. The receptors stem from a man between 18 and 35 years old in good health. Some clones in this sample may be carry-over from other donors' samples.

The gene calls are TRBV4-1 and TRBJ1-5; D may be TRBD1 (6 bases). CDR1 is MGHRA and CDR2 is YSYEKL in the germline V gene. Trimming took 4 bases from V and 7 from J, leaving 14 bases between them. The CDR3 has 14 amino acids. The CDR3 DNA reads TGCGCCAGCAGCCCGGGGGGGGGCCTACAGCCCCAGCATTTT. It encodes CASSPGGGLQPQHF.

The chain employs TRBV30 and TRBJ2-6; D is tentatively TRBD1 or TRBD2 (5 bases each). The CDR3 is 15 residues long. The germline gives CDR1 GTSNPN, CDR2 SVGIG (reference sequence). Trimming stripped 7 bases from V and 4 bases from J, with 17 bases between. This CDR3 is CAYEEGPGGANVLTF. The CDR3 coding sequence is TGTGCCTACGAAGAGGGGCCGGGAGGGGCCAACGTCCTGACTTTC.

The chain recombines TRBV6-5 with TRBJ2-6; D might be TRBD2 (5 bases). This CDR3 has 14 residues. With 5 bases removed from V and 1 base from J, the gap between germline ends came to 6 bases. Germline V gene data show CDR1 as MNHEY and CDR2 as SVGAGI. CDR3 DNA: TGTGCCAGCAGTCCGGGGTCTGGGGCCAACGTCCTGACTTTC. As protein: CASSPGSGANVLTF.

The chain carries TRBV19 and TRBJ1-2; unclear D gene. V was shortened by 6 bases and J by 0 bases, with 11 bases between the two germline ends. Germline-derived CDR1 and CDR2 are LNHDA and SQIVND (reference sequence). The length of the CDR3 is 14 residues. CDR3 in amino acids: CASSSDGANYGYTF. DNA for the CDR3: TGTGCCAGTAGCTCAGACGGAGCTAACTATGGCTACACCTTC.

The chain combines TRBV5-4 with TRBJ2-7; 7 bases align to TRBD2. This CDR3 has 14 amino acids. V trimming: 1 base; J trimming: 5 bases; junction bases outside the gene matches: 6. Germline V lookup: CDR1 SGHNT, CDR2 YYREEE (reference sequence). CDR3 nucleotide sequence: TGTGCCAGCAGCTTGATCGAGCGGGGCGACGAGCAGTACTTC. It translates to CASSLIERGDEQYF.

V and J are TRBV28 and TRBJ2-7, with 8 bases fitting TRBD1. Germline V gene data show CDR1 as MDHEN and CDR2 as SYDVKM. Unmatched junction bases numbered 10, after V lost 6 bases and J lost 6 bases. This CDR3 has 14 amino acids. The CDR3 sequence is CASRNPGQAREQYF. The CDR3 bases are TGTGCCAGCAGGAACCCGGGACAGGCTCGCGAGCAGTACTTC.

The CDR3 region is CASSSYYRDRGLYEQYF. In DNA, the CDR3 is TGCGCCAGCAGTTCATATTACCGGGACAGGGGGCTCTACGAGCAGTACTTC. The chain links TRBV10-1 to TRBJ2-7; 12 bases are a match to TRBD1. Germline assignment: CDR1 WNHNN and CDR2 SYGVQD (reference sequence). The CDR3 totals 17 residues. Trimming cost V 5 bases and J 3 bases; bases outside gene matches: 11.

This clone came up a few times. The chain couples TRBV28 to TRBJ1-2; 7 positions match TRBD1. The CDR3 runs to 13 residues. The trim removed 7 bases at V and 2 bases at J, leaving 4 bases unmatched. Germline CDR1 reads MDHEN; CDR2 reads SYDVKM. The CDR3 region is CASINRGNYGYTF. CDR3 DNA: TGTGCCAGCATAAACAGGGGAAACTATGGCTACACCTTC.

This chain connects TRBV7-9 to TRBJ1-1; the D gene is possibly TRBD1 (6 bases). V shed 6 bases and J shed 0 bases, with 14 bases lying between them. The CDR3 loop spans 15 amino acids. CDR1 is SEHNR and CDR2 is FQNEAQ in the germline V gene (reference sequence). The DNA for the CDR3 is TGTGCCAGCAGTGATTGGGGGGCCTTGAACACTGAAGCTTTCTTT. Its protein is CASSDWGALNTEAFF.

The chain links TRBV19 to TRBJ1-1, with D perhaps matching TRBD1 (5 bases). CDR1 LNHDA and CDR2 SQIVND come from the germline V gene (reference sequence). Deletions cut 5 bases from V and 0 bases from J, with 16 bases between. This CDR3 spans 16 amino acids. CDR3 sequence reads: CASSPRDGWVNTEAFF. The CDR3 nucleotides read TGTGCCAGTAGTCCGCGGGACGGGTGGGTGAACACTGAAGCTTTCTTT. Looking up the rest from reference TRBV19 and TRBJ1-1 gives the full variable domain: DGGITQSPKYLFRKEGQNVTLSCEQNLNHDAMYWYRQDPGQGLRLIYYSQIVNDFQKGDIAEGYSVSREKKESFPLTVTSAQKNPTAFYLCASSPRDGWVNTEAFFGQGTRLTVV.

The rearrangement joins TRBV28 to TRBJ1-3; TRBD1 matches at 9 bases. The CDR3 runs to 19 residues. Looked up from germline, CDR1 is MDHEN and CDR2 is SYDVKM. With V trimmed by 6 bases and J by 0 bases, 15 bases remained unmatched. CDR3 DNA sequence: TGTGCCAGCAGCCCGGGACAGGGTTACCTCTCGAGCTCTGGAAACACCATATATTTT. It yields the protein CASSPGQGYLSSSGNTIYF.

The chain carries TRBV5-4 and TRBJ1-2; D is perhaps TRBD1 (5 bases). With 4 bases removed from V and 4 bases from J, the gap between germline ends came to 20 bases. CDR3 size: 16 residues. Germline values: CDR1 SGHNT, CDR2 YYREEE (reference sequence). The CDR3 protein is CASSTRASGQGYGYTF. As DNA, the CDR3 is TGTGCCAGCAGCACGAGGGCCTCAGGGCAGGGCTATGGCTACACCTTC. Complete variable domain (other parts from reference TRBV5-4 and TRBJ1-2): ETGVTQSPTHLIKTRGQQVTLRCSSQSGHNTVSWYQQALGQGPQFIFQYYREEENGRGNFPPRFSGLQFPNYSSELNVNALELDDSALYLCASSTRASGQGYGYTFGSGTRLTVV.

The chain employs TRBV2 and TRBJ2-1, with D unclear. CDR1 and CDR2 (germline): SNHLY, FYNNEI. The CDR3 extends over 12 amino acids. Trimming removed 7 bases from V and 2 bases from J, with 6 bases in between. CDR3 in DNA: TGTGCCAGCAATAGGGCCTACAATGAGCAGTTCTTC. It specifies CASNRAYNEQFF.

J is TRBJ2-5 and V is TRBV7-2; 10 bases match TRBD2. CDR1 is SGHTA and CDR2 is FQGNSA in the germline V gene. The CDR3 covers 14 residues. Unmatched junction bases numbered 6, after V lost 6 bases and J lost 5 bases. CDR3 loop: CASSSSGGRETQYF. CDR3 DNA sequence: TGTGCCAGCAGTTCTAGCGGGGGCCGGGAGACCCAGTACTTC.

The chain is built from TRBV28 and TRBJ2-7; 7 bases align to TRBD1. The germline V gene has CDR1 MDHEN and CDR2 SYDVKM. Unmatched junction bases numbered 8, after V lost 6 bases and J lost 6 bases. CDR3 length: 13 amino acids. The CDR3: CASRTGTLGEQYF. DNA for the CDR3: TGTGCCAGCAGGACAGGGACCTTGGGCGAGCAGTACTTC.

There are a few counts of this clone. The V call is TRBV7-2, the J call TRBJ2-1; the D is unclear. The CDR3 loop spans 12 amino acids. Trimming left V 1 base short and J 8 bases short, with 6 bases between. Germline V CDR1 and CDR2: SGHTA, FQGNSA. The CDR3 sequence: CASSLGSDEQFF. The CDR3 nucleotides are TGTGCCAGCAGCTTAGGCTCCGATGAGCAGTTCTTC.

This clone was detected only a few times. The CDR3 protein is CASSTPGLGEETQYF. The CDR3 nucleotides are TGTGCCAGCAGTACTCCGGGACTAGGGGAGGAGACCCAGTACTTC. The genes are TRBV28 and TRBJ2-5, with TRBD2 matching over 8 bases. Germline values: CDR1 MDHEN, CDR2 SYDVKM. Germline trimming cut 5 bases from V and 5 bases from J; bases unmatched to any gene: 10. The length of the CDR3 is 15 residues. The whole variable domain, filled in from reference TRBV28 and TRBJ2-5, reads DVKVTQSSRYLVKRTGEKVFLECVQDMDHENMFWYRQDPGLGLRLIYFSYDVKMKEKGDIPEGYSVSREKKERFSLILESASTNQTSMYLCASSTPGLGEETQYFGPGTRLLVL.

V gene TRBV5-1 combines with J gene TRBJ1-1; 7 bases agree with TRBD1. Germline CDR1 is SGHRS and CDR2 is YFSETQ. The CDR3 extends over 16 amino acids. The junction had 10 bases not matched to a gene; V was cut back by 0 bases and J by 5 bases. The CDR3 is CASSLEGQPLGTEAFF. CDR3 coding DNA: TGCGCCAGCAGCTTGGAGGGACAGCCCTTGGGTACTGAAGCTTTCTTT.

The V call is TRBV28, the J call TRBJ1-2; TRBD1 matches 8 bases. The CDR3 has 15 residues. V trimming: 5 bases; J trimming: 2 bases; junction bases outside the gene matches: 7. Germline loops: CDR1 MDHEN, CDR2 SYDVKM. CDR3 sequence (DNA): TGTGCCAGCAGTAGGGGGACAGGTCAGAACTATGGCTACACCTTC. This gives the protein CASSRGTGQNYGYTF.

This clone occurred once. The J gene is TRBJ2-1, the V gene TRBV29-1; D unresolved. Germline lookup yields CDR1 SQVTM and CDR2 ANQGSEA. The CDR3 totals 12 residues. The V gene lost 6 bases and the J gene lost 4 bases, with 10 bases spanning the gap. The CDR3 spells CSVTAGYNEQFF. The CDR3 DNA reads TGCAGCGTCACGGCAGGATACAATGAGCAGTTCTTC.